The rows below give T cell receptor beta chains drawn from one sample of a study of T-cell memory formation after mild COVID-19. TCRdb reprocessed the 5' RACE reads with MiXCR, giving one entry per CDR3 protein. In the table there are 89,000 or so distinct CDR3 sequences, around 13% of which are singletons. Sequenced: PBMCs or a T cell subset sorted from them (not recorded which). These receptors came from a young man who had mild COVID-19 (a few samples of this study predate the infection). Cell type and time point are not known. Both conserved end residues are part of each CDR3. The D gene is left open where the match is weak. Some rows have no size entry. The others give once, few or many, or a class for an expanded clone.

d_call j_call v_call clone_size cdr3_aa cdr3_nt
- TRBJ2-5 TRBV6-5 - CASSYLGLPGETQYF TGTGCCAGCAGTTACTTGGGACTCCCCGGAGAGACCCAGTACTTC
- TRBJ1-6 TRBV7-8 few CASSWDLGNSPLHF TGTGCCAGCAGCTGGGACCTCGGGAATTCACCCCTCCACTTT
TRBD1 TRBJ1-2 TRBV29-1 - CSGGQSNYGYTF TGCAGCGGGGGACAGTCTAACTATGGCTACACCTTC
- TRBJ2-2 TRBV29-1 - CSVVFGTDTGELFF TGCAGCGTTGTTTTCGGGACTGACACCGGGGAGCTGTTTTTT
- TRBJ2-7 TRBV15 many CATSLSVSYEQYF TGTGCCACCAGCTTGTCAGTCTCCTACGAGCAGTACTTC
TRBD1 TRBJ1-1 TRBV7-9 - CASSLDRGATEAFF TGTGCCAGCAGCTTAGACAGGGGGGCAACTGAAGCTTTCTTT
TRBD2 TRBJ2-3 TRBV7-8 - CASSDSFSGGPQYF TGTGCCAGCAGCGACAGTTTCAGCGGGGGGCCTCAGTATTTT
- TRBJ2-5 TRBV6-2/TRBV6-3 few CASRTSGSKGETQYF TGTGCCAGCAGAACCTCCGGGTCCAAAGGGGAGACCCAGTACTTC
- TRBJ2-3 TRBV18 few CASSPGISSTDTQYF TGTGCCAGCTCACCCGGGATTTCTAGCACAGATACGCAGTATTTT
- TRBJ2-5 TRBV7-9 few CASSQADTARETQYF TGTGCCAGCAGCCAAGCGGACACAGCAAGGGAGACCCAGTACTTC
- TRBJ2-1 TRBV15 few CATANGGSYNEQFF TGTGCCACAGCCAACGGGGGCTCCTACAATGAGCAGTTCTTC
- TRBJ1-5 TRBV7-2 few CASSLWDNNQPQHF TGTGCCAGCAGCTTATGGGACAACAATCAGCCCCAGCATTTT
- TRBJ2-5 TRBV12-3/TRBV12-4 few CASSPRLVRETQYF TGTGCCAGCAGTCCCCGACTAGTCCGAGAGACCCAGTACTTC
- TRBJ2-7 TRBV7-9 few CASSLRDSREASYEQYF TGTGCCAGCAGCTTAAGGGACTCCCGGGAAGCTTCCTACGAGCAGTACTTC
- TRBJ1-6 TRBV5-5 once CASSAHPGQSKSPLHF TGTGCCAGCAGCGCCCACCCGGGACAAAGTAAGTCACCCCTCCACTTT
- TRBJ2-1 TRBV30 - CAWNPESSYNEQFF TGTGCCTGGAACCCAGAGAGCTCCTACAATGAGCAGTTCTTC
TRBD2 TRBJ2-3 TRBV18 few CASSPPWSGRRDTQYF TGTGCCAGCTCACCTCCCTGGAGCGGGAGAAGGGATACGCAGTATTTT
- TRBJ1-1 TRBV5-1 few CASSSVVSDTEAFF TGCGCCAGCAGCTCGGTTGTATCCGACACTGAAGCTTTCTTT
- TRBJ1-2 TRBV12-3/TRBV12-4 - CASSLVQGHWHGYTF TGTGCCAGCAGTTTAGTGCAGGGTCATTGGCATGGCTACACCTTC
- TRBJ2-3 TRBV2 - CASSVRADTQYF TGTGCCAGCAGTGTAAGGGCCGATACGCAGTATTTT
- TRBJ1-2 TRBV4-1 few CASSQGLGNYGYTF TGCGCCAGCAGCCAGGGTCTGGGGAACTATGGCTACACCTTC
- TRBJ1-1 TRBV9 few CASSPPAGRTEAFF TGTGCCAGCAGCCCACCAGCGGGTAGAACTGAAGCTTTCTTT
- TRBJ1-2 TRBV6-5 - CCTWDYGYTF TGTTGCACCTGGGACTATGGCTACACCTTC
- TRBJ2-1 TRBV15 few CATSAYSDNEQFF TGTGCCACCAGCGCTTACAGTGACAATGAGCAGTTCTTC
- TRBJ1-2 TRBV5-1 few CASSLRGPLDGYTF TGCGCCAGCAGCTTGAGGGGTCCCCTGGATGGCTACACCTTC
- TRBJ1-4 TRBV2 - CASAGPATNEKLFF TGTGCCAGCGCAGGGCCCGCAACTAATGAAAAACTGTTTTTT
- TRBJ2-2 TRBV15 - CATSKRGTGELFF TGTGCCACCAGCAAGAGGGGAACCGGGGAGCTGTTTTTT
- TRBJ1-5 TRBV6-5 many CASSPSPRGSQPQHF TGTGCCAGCAGCCCGTCCCCCCGGGGGTCGCAGCCCCAGCATTTT
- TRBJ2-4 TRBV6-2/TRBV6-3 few CASSYPGTYKNIQYF TGTGCCAGCAGTTACCCCGGGACATACAAAAACATTCAGTACTTC
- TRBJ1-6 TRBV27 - CASRGVTSSYNSPLHF TGTGCCAGCAGGGGAGTTACAAGCTCCTATAATTCACCCCTCCACTTT
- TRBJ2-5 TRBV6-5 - CASSFGTYQETQYF TGTGCCAGCAGTTTCGGGACATACCAAGAGACCCAGTACTTC
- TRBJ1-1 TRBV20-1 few CSARDGLMNTEAFF TGCAGTGCTAGGGACGGACTAATGAACACTGAAGCTTTCTTT
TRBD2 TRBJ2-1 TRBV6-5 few CASNPLGLAGYNEQFF TGTGCCAGCAACCCACTAGGACTAGCGGGATACAATGAGCAGTTCTTC
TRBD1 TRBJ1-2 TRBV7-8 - CASSRRTGFDGYTF TGTGCCAGCAGCCGGCGGACAGGATTTGATGGCTACACCTTC
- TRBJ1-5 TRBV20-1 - CSARESARGSLYSNQPQHF TGCAGTGCTAGAGAGTCCGCGCGGGGCAGCCTTTATAGCAATCAGCCCCAGCATTTT
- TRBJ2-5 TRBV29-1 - CSVVGGWETQYF TGCAGCGTTGTTGGGGGTTGGGAGACCCAGTACTTC
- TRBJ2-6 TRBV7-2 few CASSPFDPRSGANVLTF TGTGCCAGCAGCCCCTTCGACCCCCGATCTGGGGCCAACGTCCTGACTTTC
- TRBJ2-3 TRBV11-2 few CASSLDGTSGTDTQYF TGTGCCAGCAGCTTAGACGGAACGTCAGGCACAGATACGCAGTATTTT
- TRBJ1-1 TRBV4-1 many CASSQEGTLGTEAFF TGCGCCAGCAGCCAAGAGGGGACCTTGGGCACTGAAGCTTTCTTT
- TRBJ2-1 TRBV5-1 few CASSPMHPYNEQFF TGCGCCAGCAGCCCGATGCATCCCTACAATGAGCAGTTCTTC
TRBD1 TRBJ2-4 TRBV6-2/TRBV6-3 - CASSQSDRGINIQYF TGTGCCAGCAGTCAATCGGACAGGGGTATTAACATTCAGTACTTC
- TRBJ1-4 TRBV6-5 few CASSYTLGEKLFF TGTGCCAGCAGTTACACCTTGGGTGAAAAACTGTTTTTT
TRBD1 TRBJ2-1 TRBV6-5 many CASSYRDRGRAEQFF TGTGCCAGCAGTTATAGGGACAGGGGGCGGGCTGAGCAGTTCTTC
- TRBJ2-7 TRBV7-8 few CASSPSRSYEQYF TGTGCCAGCAGCCCGAGTAGGTCCTACGAGCAGTACTTC
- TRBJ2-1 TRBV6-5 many CASSSTQGNEQFF TGTGCCAGCAGTAGCACGCAGGGAAATGAGCAGTTCTTC
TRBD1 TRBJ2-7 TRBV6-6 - CASRDRVWYEQYF TGTGCCAGCAGGGACAGGGTATGGTACGAGCAGTACTTC
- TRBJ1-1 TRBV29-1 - CSVPRGDVAFF TGCAGCGTTCCCAGAGGGGATGTGGCTTTCTTT
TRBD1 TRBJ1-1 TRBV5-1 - CASSLETGWVTEAFF TGCGCCAGCAGCTTGGAGACAGGGTGGGTCACTGAAGCTTTCTTT
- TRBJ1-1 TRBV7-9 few CASSPEIKDGGGDAFF TGTGCCAGCAGCCCAGAAATAAAGGATGGGGGCGGGGATGCTTTCTTT
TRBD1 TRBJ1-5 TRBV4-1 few CASSQGGTGVFSNQPQHF TGCGCCAGCAGCCAAGGCGGGACAGGGGTTTTTAGCAATCAGCCCCAGCATTTT
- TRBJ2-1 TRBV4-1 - CASSQAGASYNEQFF TGCGCCAGCAGCCAAGCAGGGGCATCCTACAATGAGCAGTTCTTC
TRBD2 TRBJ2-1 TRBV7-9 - CASSALFPAGVENEQFF TGTGCCAGCAGCGCCCTCTTTCCAGCGGGGGTCGAGAATGAGCAGTTCTTC
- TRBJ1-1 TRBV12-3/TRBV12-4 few CASSSGLTNTEAFF TGTGCCAGCAGTTCAGGACTGACTAACACTGAAGCTTTCTTT
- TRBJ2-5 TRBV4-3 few CASSQDVAAQETQYF TGCGCCAGCAGCCAAGATGTAGCGGCACAAGAGACCCAGTACTTC
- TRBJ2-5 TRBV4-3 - CASSQEGHAKETQYF TGCGCCAGCAGCCAAGAGGGGCACGCCAAAGAGACCCAGTACTTC
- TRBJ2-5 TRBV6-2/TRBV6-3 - CASYTGMETQYF TGTGCCAGCTACACAGGGATGGAGACCCAGTACTTC
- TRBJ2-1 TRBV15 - CATSRGTQGLHNEQFF TGTGCCACCAGCAGAGGTACGCAGGGACTTCACAATGAGCAGTTCTTC
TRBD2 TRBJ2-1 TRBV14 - CASSQLLVAGGQKFF TGTGCCAGCAGCCAACTACTAGTGGCGGGGGGGCAAAAGTTCTTC
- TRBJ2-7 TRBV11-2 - CASSRAAGGAEQYF TGTGCCAGCAGCCGGGCGGCCGGGGGCGCCGAGCAGTACTTC